This T cell receptor beta chain was profiled in a study of spatial heterogeneity in lung cancer. For the study at large: Within tumor regions, the number of TCR transcripts tracked closely with a T cell module score obtained from matched bulk RNA-seq.

V trimming: 5 bases; J trimming: 1 base; junction bases outside the gene matches: 8. The CDR3 spans 16 residues. Specified time point: sample taken at primary tumor resection. TCRs were sequenced from unsorted whole RNA of tumor, nontumor lung or PBMC. Study-wide results and limits: Tumor mutation counts were tracked by expanded intratumoral alpha and beta TCR counts. Expanded TCR counts, ubiquitous and regional, correlated respectively with ubiquitous and regional nonsynonymous mutation counts.

Every cDNA TCR molecule received its own unique molecular identifier. TCRdb re-derived calls from the 5' RACE reads in MiXCR, one entry per CDR3 protein. The sample lists approximately 360 distinct CDR3 sequences, about 15% occurring once. A remark on this clonotype: The antigen remains unidentified.

Sequenced material: lung tumor tissue, taken at surgery. The chain couples TRBV12-3 or TRBV12-4 to TRBJ2-3; 8 bases are shared with TRBD2. The receptor was isolated from a male donor with early-stage non-small cell lung cancer. The CDR3 is CASSPQPTSGTDTQYF. In nucleotides, the CDR3 is TGTGCCAGCAGTCCGCAGCCGACTAGCGGCACAGATACGCAGTATTTT.